The clone carrying this T cell receptor beta chain came up many times. No antigen is known for it. Per germline, CDR1 SGDLS and CDR2 YYNGEE. CDR3 length: 18 amino acids. V was clipped by 6 bases and J by 4 bases, with 28 bases between them. The source of the sample is a study of metastatic and nonmetastatic thyroid tumors. Whole-study results and caveats: Malignant thyroid tumors reportedly exceeded benign nodules significantly in TCR beta diversity, with the difference appearing in blood and tumor.

Through MiXCR, TCRdb re-clonotyped the PCR reads. Of some 23,000 clones in the sample, roughly 22% were seen once. No patient had received any treatment before thyroid surgery. The sequencing input was adjacent normal tissue. The chain carries TRBV9 and TRBJ1-2; possibly TRBD1 for D (5 bases). The clonotype originates from a female donor with papillary thyroid cancer or a benign thyroid nodule (not recorded which). Some clones in this sample may be carry-over from other donors' samples. The CDR3 DNA is TGTGCCAGCATATCTTGTGAGAGGGGAATGGAACGGGGCTATGGCTACACCTTC. It encodes CASISCERGMERGYGYTF.